The 28 T cell receptor beta chains presented below share a single source sample, sequenced in a study of neurological immune-mediated disorders. TCRdb re-called the 5' RACE reads with MiXCR, one entry per CDR3 protein. Here the sample spans over 55,000 distinct CDR3 sequences, about 2.5% being singletons. Material for sequencing was PBMCs. These TCRs come from a man over 45 with multiple sclerosis.

This clonotype was observed at least ten times. The chain joins TRBV20-1 to TRBJ2-1; TRBD2 aligns across 11 bases. The junction had 8 bases not matched to a gene; V was cut back by 1 base and J by 6 bases. CDR1 DFQATT and CDR2 SNEGSKA come from the germline V gene (reference sequence). The CDR3 runs to 16 residues. The CDR3 spells CSARGGSGGAGNEQFF. For the CDR3, the DNA is TGCAGTGCTAGAGGCGGTAGCGGGGGGGCGGGCAATGAGCAGTTCTTC.

In this sample, this clonotype turned up many times. The chain recombines TRBV12-3 or TRBV12-4 with TRBJ1-4, with 7 bases aligning to TRBD1. V shed 7 bases and J 6 bases; nucleotides not matched to a gene: 5. This CDR3 is built from 13 residues. The CDR3 region has the DNA TGTGCCAGCACGACAGGGCAGCATGAAAAACTGTTTTTT. This translates into CASTTGQHEKLFF.

There are many counts of this clonotype. The rearrangement links TRBV6-6 to TRBJ1-1, with a tentative D call TRBD1 (6 bases). Germline V gene sequence: CDR1 MNHNY, CDR2 SVGAGI (reference sequence). This CDR3 contains 16 residues. The V gene lost 6 bases and the J gene lost 1 base, with 18 bases spanning the gap. The CDR3: CASRRTGGDKNTEAFF. For the CDR3, the DNA is TGTGCCAGCAGGAGGACGGGGGGGGACAAGAACACTGAAGCTTTCTTT.

This clonotype was recorded many times. The J gene is TRBJ2-5, the V gene TRBV5-1; 7 bases agree with TRBD1. The ends lost 1 base at V and 5 bases at J; junction bases unmatched: 5. The germline CDR1 and CDR2 sequences are SGHRS and YFSETQ. This CDR3 is 14 amino acids long. The CDR3 reads CASSLSSQGETQYF. In DNA, the CDR3 is TGCGCCAGCAGCTTGTCGTCACAGGGGGAGACCCAGTACTTC.

In its sample, this clonotype was seen many times. This chain links TRBV7-2 with TRBJ2-1; TRBD2 matches at 10 bases. There are 15 residues in the CDR3. Per the germline V gene, CDR1 is SGHTA and CDR2 is FQGNSA. The V segment lost 1 base and the J segment 9 bases; nucleotides outside the gene matches: 6. In nucleotides, the CDR3 is TGTGCCAGCAGCTTAGGGGGACTAGCGACCTCTGAGCAGTTCTTC. Its protein is CASSLGGLATSEQFF.

This clonotype showed up many times. This chain joins TRBV27 and TRBJ1-1; D uncertain. This CDR3 is built from 12 residues. Germline CDR1 is MNHEY and CDR2 is SMNVEV (reference sequence). V was pared by 8 bases and J by 4 bases, with 11 bases between. CDR3: CASWTGGTEAFF. CDR3 DNA sequence: TGTGCCAGCTGGACGGGAGGCACTGAAGCTTTCTTT.

This clonotype was observed at least ten times. V usage is TRBV7-2 and J usage is TRBJ2-3, with 8 bases that match TRBD2. The CDR3 extends over 15 amino acids. After removal of 5 bases from V and 0 bases from J, the junction contained 4 bases not matched to a gene. Germline loops: CDR1 SGHTA, CDR2 FQGNSA. CDR3 DNA: TGTGCCAGCAGCATTAGCGGGGAAAGCACAGATACGCAGTATTTT. Protein sequence: CASSISGESTDTQYF.

This clonotype was counted ten times or more. This chain uses TRBV10-3 with TRBJ2-3; 11 bases are shared with TRBD2. Losses at the gene ends were 11 bases for V and 3 bases for J; bases not matched to a gene: 7. The CDR3 sequence is 14 residues long. Looked up from germline, CDR1 is ENHRY and CDR2 is SYGVKD. The CDR3 here is CAAVAGGQTDTQYF. For the CDR3, the DNA is TGTGCCGCAGTAGCGGGGGGGCAGACAGATACGCAGTATTTT.

This clonotype was detected many times. V gene TRBV7-3 combines with J gene TRBJ1-1, with D possibly being TRBD1 (6 bases). The germline V and J ends were trimmed by 3 bases and 12 bases, with 14 bases remaining between them. The CDR3 runs 12 residues. The germline CDR1 and CDR2 sequences are SGHTA and FQGTGA. The chain's CDR3 is CASSLGGGPTFF. The CDR3 DNA follows: TGTGCCAGCAGCTTGGGTGGGGGGCCTACTTTCTTT.

This clonotype was seen repeatedly, ten times or more. The chain couples TRBV5-6 to TRBJ2-3; D gene ambiguous. CDR1 is SGHDT and CDR2 is YYEEEE in the germline V gene. The ends were cut back, 2 bases at V and 2 bases at J, with 6 bases in the middle. The CDR3 consists of 13 residues. Here the CDR3 reads CASSFSYTDTQYF. The CDR3 DNA reads as TGTGCCAGCAGCTTTTCCTACACAGATACGCAGTATTTT.

This clonotype has just a few counts. In DNA form, the CDR3 reads TGTGCCAGCAGTCGTGTGGGGGGGGCTACGCAGTATTTT. The encoded protein is CASSRVGGATQYF. This chain uses TRBV27 with TRBJ2-3; TRBD2 might be the D (7 bases). V lost 5 bases to trimming and J lost 8 bases, with 14 bases between them. CDR3 length: 13 residues. The germline V gene has CDR1 MNHEY and CDR2 SMNVEV (reference sequence).

This clonotype showed up many times. The chain recombines TRBV5-1 with TRBJ2-3; D is uncertain. V was trimmed by 0 bases and J by 4 bases, leaving 3 bases between them. The CDR3 loop spans 12 amino acids. CDR1 SGHRS and CDR2 YFSETQ come from the germline V gene. CDR3 in DNA: TGCGCCAGCAGCTTGGGTGCAGATACGCAGTATTTT. Its translation is CASSLGADTQYF.

At least ten counts were recorded for this clonotype. J is TRBJ2-1 and V is TRBV20-1; D gene ambiguous. The CDR3 is 10 residues long. Trimming cost V 8 bases and J 4 bases, with 6 bases left between them. The germline V gene has CDR1 DFQATT and CDR2 SNEGSKA (reference sequence). The CDR3 DNA reads TGCAGTCCCACTTACAATGAGCAGTTCTTC. Its protein is CSPTYNEQFF.

This clonotype has ten or more counts. The chain joins TRBV6-6 to TRBJ1-1; no reliable D call. The CDR3 is 13 amino acids. The V gene lost 7 bases and the J gene lost 5 bases, with 14 bases spanning the gap. Germline values: CDR1 MNHNY, CDR2 SVGAGI (reference sequence). The CDR3 bases are TGTGCCAGCACCCCCCTTGGGTGGACTGAAGCTTTCTTT. It translates to CASTPLGWTEAFF.

This clonotype has a handful of counts. The chain joins TRBV7-8 to TRBJ1-5, with D perhaps TRBD1 (5 bases). The CDR3 has 15 residues. Trimming cost V 4 bases and J 0 bases, with 10 bases left between them. Germline V CDR1 and CDR2: SGHVS, FQNEAQ. This CDR3 is CASSSGPYSNQPQHF. CDR3 bases: TGTGCCAGCAGCTCAGGGCCCTATAGCAATCAGCCCCAGCATTTT.

This clonotype appeared many times. V and J are TRBV4-3 and TRBJ2-6; a possible D gene is TRBD2 (6 bases). The V end was cut by 4 bases, the J end by 0 bases, with 13 bases between. CDR1 is LGHNA, CDR2 YSLEER, per germline. This CDR3 spans 17 amino acids. CDR3 DNA: TGCGCCAGCAGCCCTAGCGACCCGGGCTCTGGGGCCAACGTCCTGACTTTC. It translates to CASSPSDPGSGANVLTF.

This clonotype appeared many times. The genes are TRBV6-5 and TRBJ1-2, with D perhaps matching TRBD1 (5 bases). The germline V and J ends were trimmed by 5 bases and 8 bases, with 12 bases remaining between them. CDR1 and CDR2 from the germline V gene are MNHEY and SVGAGI. The CDR3 has 12 residues. The CDR3 bases are TGTGCCAGCAGTCCTACAGGACTCGGCTACACCTTC. Translation: CASSPTGLGYTF.

This clonotype was picked up many times. This chain uses TRBV7-2 with TRBJ1-2, with 8 bases lining up with TRBD1. There are 15 residues in the CDR3. The V gene's germline CDR1 is SGHTA and CDR2 FQGNSA. The J segment lost 0 bases and the V segment lost 7 bases, leaving 7 bases of the junction unmatched. In DNA, the CDR3 is TGTGCCAGCACCAAAACGACAGGGGCTAACTATGGCTACACCTTC. As protein: CASTKTTGANYGYTF.

Many counts were recorded for this clonotype. The rearrangement joins TRBV5-1 to TRBJ2-4; 10 bases are a match to TRBD2. V trimming: 3 bases; J trimming: 4 bases; junction bases outside the gene matches: 7. The CDR3 covers 16 residues. Germline lookup yields CDR1 SGHRS and CDR2 YFSETQ. The CDR3 is CASSSYSGGPKNIQYF. The CDR3 coding sequence is TGCGCCAGCAGCTCCTATAGCGGGGGGCCGAAAAACATTCAGTACTTC. The variable domain in full, completed from reference TRBV5-1 and TRBJ2-4, reads KAGVTQTPRYLIKTRGQQVTLSCSPISGHRSVSWYQQTPGQGLQFLFEYFSETQRNKGNFPGRFSGRQFSNSRSEMNVSTLELGDSALYLCASSSYSGGPKNIQYFGAGTRLSVL.

This clonotype was picked up many times. The CDR3 nucleotides read TGTGCCACCGGGGGTGTCACTAATGAAAAACTGTTTTTT. Translation gives CATGGVTNEKLFF. The genes are TRBV15 and TRBJ1-4, with a weak D call TRBD1 (5 bases). Trimming shortened V by 8 bases and J by 2 bases, and 9 bases separated the two germline ends. CDR3 length: 13 residues. Germline V gene sequence: CDR1 LNHNV, CDR2 YYDKDF (reference sequence).

This clonotype was counted at least ten times. The chain has TRBV5-6 and TRBJ2-7; D may be TRBD1 or TRBD2 (5 bases each). Germline CDR1 SGHDT, CDR2 YYEEEE. V was shortened by 6 bases and J by 2 bases, with 12 bases between the two germline ends. The CDR3 covers 13 residues. In DNA form, the CDR3 reads TGTGCCAGCACCGGGGACGGAGCCTACGAGCAGTACTTC. This gives the protein CASTGDGAYEQYF. The whole variable domain, remainder taken from reference TRBV5-6 and TRBJ2-7, is DAGVTQSPTHLIKTRGQQVTLRCSPKSGHDTVSWYQQALGQGPQFIFQYYEEEERQRGNFPDRFSGHQFPNYSSELNVNALLLGDSALYLCASTGDGAYEQYFGPGTRLTVT.

This clonotype was recorded at least ten times. The chain has TRBV7-2 and TRBJ2-7; 8 nucleotides match TRBD2. CDR1 is SGHTA, CDR2 FQGNSA, per germline. This CDR3 is 14 amino acids long. The V segment lost 4 bases and the J segment 3 bases; nucleotides outside the gene matches: 5. The CDR3 sequence is CASSSGTSDYEQYF. The CDR3 bases are TGTGCCAGCAGCTCCGGGACTAGTGACTACGAGCAGTACTTC.

This clonotype was recorded many times. The rearrangement joins TRBV3-1 to TRBJ1-1, with D possibly being TRBD1 (6 bases). CDR3 length: 13 amino acids. The ends were cut back, 4 bases at V and 4 bases at J, with 10 bases in the middle. CDR1 LGHDT and CDR2 YNNKEL come from the germline V gene (reference sequence). CDR3 sequence (DNA): TGTGCCAGCAGCCGAGGGGGGGGCACTGAAGCTTTCTTT. It codes for CASSRGGGTEAFF.

This clonotype was recorded many times. The V call is TRBV12-3 or TRBV12-4, the J call TRBJ2-3; possibly TRBD1 or TRBD2 for D (6 bases each). The CDR3 has 16 residues. V was trimmed by 7 bases and J by 0 bases, leaving 17 bases between them. The CDR3 sequence: CASTLGAGSSTDTQYF. The CDR3 nucleotides are TGTGCCAGCACCCTGGGGGCGGGGAGTAGCACAGATACGCAGTATTTT.

There are many counts of this clonotype. The rearrangement joins TRBV10-3 to TRBJ1-1; D possibly corresponds to TRBD1 (5 bases). Trimming stripped 4 bases from V and 1 base from J, with 13 bases between. From germline, CDR1 is ENHRY and CDR2 SYGVKD. The CDR3 runs to 15 residues. This CDR3 is CAISVNPTENTEAFF. Written as DNA, the CDR3 is TGTGCCATCAGTGTTAATCCGACAGAGAACACTGAAGCTTTCTTT.

The table lists this clonotype with many counts. The V gene is TRBV20-1, the J gene TRBJ1-1, with D possibly being TRBD1 (6 bases). CDR3 length: 15 amino acids. Trimming took off 1 base at V and 2 bases at J, with 14 bases between the two ends. Germline V gives CDR1 DFQATT, CDR2 SNEGSKA (reference sequence). The CDR3 is CSARVARGRNTEAFF. The CDR3, as DNA: TGCAGTGCTAGAGTGGCCAGGGGTCGAAACACTGAAGCTTTCTTT.

Regarding this clonotype: Relative to the germline gene, one junction end is altered; a read error may explain this. The rearrangement joins TRBV12-3 or TRBV12-4 to TRBJ2-7; D unclear. The CDR3 is 14 amino acids. The CDR3 DNA reads TGTGTCAGCATTTCCCCACCTTTGGGCTACGAGCAGTACTTC. It encodes CVSISPPLGYEQYF.

The table lists this clonotype with many counts. The chain joins TRBV29-1 to TRBJ1-4; 8 bases fit TRBD1. There are 13 residues in the CDR3. Trimming at V came to 6 bases and at J to 3 bases, leaving 3 bases not matched to a gene. CDR1 is SQVTM and CDR2 is ANQGSEA in the germline V gene. CDR3 sequence reads: CSVGQGPNEKLFF. The CDR3 DNA reads as TGCAGCGTAGGACAGGGTCCTAATGAAAAACTGTTTTTT.